These T cell receptor beta chains were read from a single sample in a study of blood T cell repertoires in COVID-19. The table came from immunoSEQ multiplex PCR; TCRdb's copy has only in-frame clones and leaves some out. In the table there are hundreds of thousands of clones, under 90% of which are singletons. The material sequenced was peripheral blood. The receptors derive from a man between 50 and 59 years old with COVID-19, enrolled during active disease. The CDR3 runs from the conserved cysteine through the conserved F or W. D genes are given only for firm matches. Part of the rows lack a size; the others show once, few, many or a class for expanded clones.

j_gene | d_gene | v_gene | abundance | CDR3aa | CDR3nt
TRBJ1-1 | . | TRBV7-2 | . | CASSSPPAEAFF | TGTGCCAGCAGCTCCCCCCCGGCTGAAGCTTTCTTT
TRBJ1-5 | . | TRBV24-1 | . | CATSDPKGGNQPQHF | TGTGCCACCAGTGATCCCAAGGGGGGGAATCAGCCCCAGCATTTT
TRBJ1-1 | . | TRBV14 | . | CASSHRGGLNTEAFF | TGTGCCAGCAGCCACCGGGGGGGGCTTAACACTGAAGCTTTCTTT
TRBJ2-7 | . | TRBV2 | . | CASSVLRQVNYEQYF | TGTGCCAGCAGTGTGTTGAGACAGGTGAACTACGAGCAGTACTTC
TRBJ1-4 | . | TRBV28 | . | CASSLIGGGGKLFF | TGTGCCAGCAGTTTAATTGGGGGCGGAGGAAAACTGTTTTTT
TRBJ1-2 | . | TRBV14 | . | CASSYQGNNYGYTF | TGTGCCAGCAGCTACCAGGGGAATAACTATGGCTACACCTTC
TRBJ1-4 | TRBD1 | TRBV10-3 | . | CAISDGQATNEKLFF | TGTGCCATCAGTGACGGACAGGCAACTAATGAAAAACTGTTTTTT
TRBJ2-5 | . | TRBV6-5 | . | CASTRAGAVGETQYF | TGTGCCAGCACCCGGGCAGGGGCGGTCGGAGAGACCCAGTACTTC
TRBJ2-1 | . | TRBV18 | . | CASSPPAGNEQFF | TGTGCCAGCTCACCCCCCGCAGGCAATGAGCAGTTCTTC
TRBJ1-4 | TRBD1 | TRBV7-9 | . | CASSTGQGGEKLFF | TGTGCCAGCAGCACGGGACAGGGGGGCGAAAAACTGTTTTTT
TRBJ1-1 | . | TRBV6-5 | . | CASSYLTGTGRTEAFF | TGTGCCAGCAGTTATTTAACCGGTACAGGGCGGACTGAAGCTTTCTTT
TRBJ1-1 | . | TRBV30 | . | CAWSVRGGVNTEAFF | TGTGCCTGGAGTGTACGTGGAGGGGTGAACACTGAAGCTTTCTTT
TRBJ2-1 | TRBD1 | TRBV19 | . | CASRQGNEQFF | TGTGCCAGTAGACAGGGGAATGAGCAGTTCTTC
TRBJ2-7 | . | TRBV2 | once | CASSEGQLVTYEQYF | TGTGCCAGCAGTGAAGGACAGCTAGTTACCTACGAGCAGTACTTC
TRBJ1-4 | TRBD1 | TRBV6-5 | once | CASSLQGGASEKLFF | TGTGCCAGCAGTCTACAGGGGGGGGCCTCGGAAAAACTGTTTTTT
TRBJ1-3 | . | TRBV7-8 | . | CASSLVGGSGNTIYF | TGTGCCAGCAGCTTAGTGGGGGGGTCTGGAAACACCATATATTTT
TRBJ1-1 | . | TRBV6-5 | many | CASRLIGGITEAFF | TGTGCCAGCAGGTTGATAGGGGGTATCACTGAAGCTTTCTTT
TRBJ2-2 | TRBD2 | TRBV9 | . | CASSVLAGGPGELFF | TGTGCCAGCAGCGTACTAGCGGGAGGGCCCGGGGAGCTGTTTTTT
TRBJ2-2 | TRBD2 | TRBV6-5 | . | CASRPSGGANGELFF | TGTGCCAGCAGGCCTAGCGGGGGGGCGAACGGGGAGCTGTTTTTT
TRBJ2-5 | . | TRBV6-5 | . | CASRLGLKGETQYF | TGTGCCAGCAGACTCGGACTAAAGGGAGAGACCCAGTACTTC
TRBJ2-3 | . | TRBV12-3/TRBV12-4 | . | CASSLWASDTQYF | TGTGCCAGCAGTTTGTGGGCCTCAGATACGCAGTATTTT
TRBJ2-7 | TRBD1 | TRBV11-2 | . | CASSSRDREAYEQYF | TGTGCCAGCAGCTCTCGGGACAGGGAGGCCTACGAGCAGTACTTC